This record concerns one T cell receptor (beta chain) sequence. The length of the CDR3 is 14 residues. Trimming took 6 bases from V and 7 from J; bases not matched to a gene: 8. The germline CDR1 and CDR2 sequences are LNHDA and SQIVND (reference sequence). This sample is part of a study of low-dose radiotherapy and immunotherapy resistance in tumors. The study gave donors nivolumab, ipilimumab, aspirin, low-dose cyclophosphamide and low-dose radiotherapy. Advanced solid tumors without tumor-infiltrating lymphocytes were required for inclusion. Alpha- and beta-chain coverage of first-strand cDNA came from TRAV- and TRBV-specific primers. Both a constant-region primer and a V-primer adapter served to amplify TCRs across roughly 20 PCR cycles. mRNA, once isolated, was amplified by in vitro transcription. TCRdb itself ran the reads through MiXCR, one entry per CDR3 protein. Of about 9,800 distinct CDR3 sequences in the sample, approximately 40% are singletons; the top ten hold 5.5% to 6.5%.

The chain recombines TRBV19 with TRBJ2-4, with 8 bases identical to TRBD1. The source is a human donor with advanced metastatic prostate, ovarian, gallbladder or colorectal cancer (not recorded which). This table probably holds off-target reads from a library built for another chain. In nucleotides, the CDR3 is TGTGCCAGTAGAAGGACAGGGTATAATAACATTCAGTACTTC. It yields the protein CASRRTGYNNIQYF.